This T cell receptor beta chain was recovered during a study of blood T cell repertoires in COVID-19. Study information: The origin of the acute and convalescent COVID-19 samples was the United States, Italy and Spain. PBMCs, B-cell-depleted T cells, or T cells were the source of the cDNA or gDNA that made up the material.

Method: immunoSEQ multiplex PCR; TCRdb's copy keeps in-frame clones and lacks some. The sample lists about 430,000 clones, 70% to 90% occurring once. The sequence derives from a woman aged 18-29 years who had been exposed to COVID-19. Sequenced: PBMCs or T cells enriched from blood (not recorded which).

CDR3 region: CASSQDPQDSYNSPLHF. The CDR3 DNA reads as TGTGCCAGCAGCCAAGATCCACAGGACTCCTATAATTCACCCCTCCACTTT. The V and J genes are TRBV3-1 (or the pseudogene TRBV3-2) and TRBJ1-6; D might be TRBD1 (5 bases). V was trimmed by 0 bases and J by 0 bases, leaving 9 bases between them. The CDR3 runs 17 residues. Germline CDR1 LGHDT, CDR2 YNNKEL (reference sequence).